This passage covers 10 T cell receptor beta chains from one sample sequenced in a study of technical replicates of blood from several donors. Some clones are missing from TCRdb's copy, which holds only in-frame ones; the method was immunoSEQ multiplex PCR. This table holds 55,000 to 75,000 clones, 91% found once. The source material was PBMCs. These receptors all stem from a human donor in good health. Some clones in this sample may be carry-over from other donors' samples.

This clone came up once. J is TRBJ1-2 and V is TRBV5-1; D is possibly TRBD1 (5 bases). Trimming took off 0 bases at V and 4 bases at J, with 13 bases between the two ends. CDR1 and CDR2 from the germline V gene are SGHRS and YFSETQ. This CDR3 spans 15 amino acids. This CDR3 is CASSLARGGPYGYTF. The CDR3 region has the DNA TGCGCCAGCAGCTTGGCCCGGGGGGGTCCCTATGGCTACACCTTC.

This chain joins TRBV7-2 and TRBJ2-2, with 10 bases lining up with TRBD2. With 6 bases clipped from V and 1 base from J, the junction kept 5 bases outside the gene matches. Germline V gives CDR1 SGHTA, CDR2 FQGNSA. The CDR3 is 16 residues long. CDR3 nucleotides: TGTGCCAGCAGGATAGCGGGAGGCAGGAACACCGGGGAGCTGTTTTTT. Translating gives CASRIAGGRNTGELFF.

J is TRBJ1-1 and V is TRBV7-4; no reliable D call. Germline V CDR1 and CDR2: SGHVT, SQSDAQ. The CDR3 covers 11 residues. As DNA, the CDR3 is TGTTCCTTTCGCCCTACCCCAGAAGCTTTCTTT. Protein sequence: CSFRPTPEAFF.

The V call is TRBV2, the J call TRBJ2-7; 10 bases are a match to TRBD2. The CDR3 consists of 14 residues. From germline, CDR1 is SNHLY and CDR2 FYNNEI. Losses at the gene ends were 5 bases for V and 1 base for J; bases not matched to a gene: 2. The CDR3, as DNA: TGTGCCAGCAGTAGCGGGGGGGCGTCCTACGAGCAGTACTTC. Its translation is CASSSGGASYEQYF. The variable domain in full, with the rest retrieved from reference TRBV2 and TRBJ2-7, is EPEVTQTPSHQVTQMGQEVILRCVPISNHLYFYWYRQILGQKVEFLVSFYNNEISEKSEIFDDQFSVERPDGSNFTLKIRSTKLEDSAMYFCASSSGGASYEQYFGPGTRLTVT.

This clone was seen just once. V is TRBV2 and J is TRBJ2-3; possible D gene TRBD2, 6 bases. The ends were cut back, 3 bases at V and 0 bases at J, with 10 bases in the middle. Germline V lookup: CDR1 SNHLY, CDR2 FYNNEI. The length of the CDR3 is 15 residues. Here the CDR3 reads CASSDGGASTDTQYF. The CDR3 nucleotides are TGTGCCAGCAGTGACGGCGGGGCCAGCACAGATACGCAGTATTTT.

The chain combines TRBV30 with TRBJ1-5, with D perhaps TRBD1 (5 bases). V was pared by 2 bases and J by 3 bases, with 14 bases between. This CDR3 is 15 amino acids long. Per the germline V gene, CDR1 is GTSNPN and CDR2 is SVGIG (reference sequence). The CDR3 sequence: CAWSIKGLDNQPQHF. As DNA, the CDR3 is TGTGCCTGGAGTATTAAGGGGCTCGACAATCAGCCCCAGCATTTT.

The chain is built from TRBV6-1 and TRBJ2-5; TRBD2 aligns across 11 bases. In germline, CDR1 is MNHNS, CDR2 SASEGT. The CDR3 consists of 15 residues. V lost 4 bases to trimming and J lost 7 bases; unmatched junction nucleotides: 8. The CDR3 DNA reads TGTGCCAGCAGTGTGCTAGCGGGGGGTGAAGGGACCCAGTACTTC. Its translation: CASSVLAGGEGTQYF.

This clone was counted only a few times. This rearrangement joins TRBV7-9 to TRBJ2-7, with TRBD2 matching over 13 bases. V gave up 4 bases and J gave up 3 bases; unmatched junction bases: 6. This CDR3 comprises 16 residues. CDR1 is SEHNR, CDR2 FQNEAQ, per germline (reference sequence). The CDR3 sequence: CASSSGLAGVIYEQYF. For the CDR3, the DNA is TGTGCCAGCAGCTCAGGACTAGCGGGAGTCATCTACGAGCAGTACTTC.

This chain connects TRBV15 to TRBJ2-7; possible D gene TRBD1, 6 bases. The CDR3 sequence is 15 residues long. The V gene lost 2 bases and the J gene lost 3 bases, with 14 bases spanning the gap. Looked up from germline, CDR1 is LNHNV and CDR2 is YYDKDF (reference sequence). The CDR3 nucleotides read TGTGCCACCAGCAGAACAAGACAGGACCTCTACGAGCAGTACTTC. Protein sequence: CATSRTRQDLYEQYF.

The chain links TRBV2 to TRBJ1-2, with D perhaps TRBD1 (6 bases). V was pared by 4 bases and J by 6 bases, with 15 bases between. The CDR3 is made up of 14 amino acids. Per the germline V gene, CDR1 is SNHLY and CDR2 is FYNNEI. CDR3 bases: TGTGCCAGCAGTGGTTCACAGGGAAGGCATGGCTACACCTTC. Protein sequence: CASSGSQGRHGYTF.